This entry is about one T cell receptor (beta chain). Its specificity is not known. The entry originates in a study of T cells after yellow fever vaccination. Study background: Any fraction with a low cell number was prepared using SMART-Seq v4 Ultra Low Input. Findings and caveats of the study: By day 5 rather than day 15, the secondary response had peaked, though it was weaker.

The CDR3 is made up of 14 amino acids. Trimming cost V 8 bases and J 1 base, with 14 bases left between them. TCRdb fed the 5' RACE reads into MiXCR, producing one record per CDR3 protein. The data show under 550,000 distinct CDR3 sequences, 21% seen once. V and J are TRBV12-3 or TRBV12-4 and TRBJ1-2; TRBD1 is a possible D gene (5 bases). The clonotype originates from a young man who received the YFV17D yellow fever vaccine. Sequenced here: PBMCs, sampled less than 25 days after the first yellow fever vaccination. CDR3 sequence: CASGIGAHNYGYTF. Written as DNA, the CDR3 is TGTGCCAGCGGAATAGGGGCGCATAACTATGGCTACACCTTC.